Presented here are 27 T cell receptor beta chains from one specimen sequenced in a study of blood T cell repertoires in COVID-19. This table comes from immunoSEQ multiplex PCR, and its TCRdb copy is limited to in-frame clones, with some not included. The data show 100,000 to 110,000 clones, approximately 90% seen once. The sequencing sample was made of peripheral blood. The receptors shown here come from a man aged 50 to 59 with active COVID-19.

The chain couples TRBV6-1 to TRBJ2-7; 9 positions match TRBD1. Germline loops: CDR1 MNHNS, CDR2 SASEGT. Unmatched junction bases numbered 6, after V lost 3 bases and J lost 3 bases. The CDR3 extends over 15 amino acids. DNA of the CDR3: TGTGCCAGCAGTGACGGGACAGGGCCAATCTACGAGCAGTACGTC. Amino acid sequence: CASSDGTGPIYEQYV.

The chain combines TRBV24-1 with TRBJ2-1; TRBD2 agrees at 9 bases. The CDR3 extends over 16 amino acids. Germline lookup yields CDR1 KGHDR and CDR2 SFDVKD. V lost 4 bases and J lost 4; bases outside the gene matches: 7. The CDR3 nucleotides are TGTGCCACCAGTGACTCGCGGGGGGGCATTTACAATGAGCAGTTCTTC. Its translation is CATSDSRGGIYNEQFF.

The CDR3 protein is CASSQTGSNQPQHF. DNA of the CDR3: TGCGCCAGCAGCCAGACAGGGTCGAATCAGCCCCAGCATTTT. J is TRBJ1-5 and V is TRBV4-1; 7 bases map to TRBD1. V lost 3 bases to trimming and J lost 4 bases; unmatched junction nucleotides: 3. This CDR3 is 14 amino acids long. Germline V gene data show CDR1 as MGHRA and CDR2 as YSYEKL.

The chain recombines TRBV11-2 with TRBJ2-1; TRBD2 aligns across 11 bases. Unmatched junction bases numbered 5, after V lost 4 bases and J lost 6 bases. This CDR3 has 15 residues. CDR1 SGHAT and CDR2 FQNNGV come from the germline V gene. Here the CDR3 reads CASSSIAGGINEQFF. The CDR3 DNA reads TGTGCCAGCAGCTCTATAGCGGGAGGGATCAATGAGCAGTTCTTC.

The chain has TRBV12-5 and TRBJ2-1, with TRBD2 matching over 8 bases. Germline V gene data show CDR1 as LGHNT and CDR2 as FRNRAP. The CDR3 loop spans 14 amino acids. V trimming: 2 bases; J trimming: 5 bases; junction bases outside the gene matches: 2. DNA of the CDR3: TGTGCTAGTGGTTTGAATAGCGGGGACAATGAGCAGTTCTTC. This gives the protein CASGLNSGDNEQFF.

There are a few counts of this clone. The chain carries TRBV19 and TRBJ1-5, with TRBD1 matching over 7 bases. Looked up from germline, CDR1 is LNHDA and CDR2 is SQIVND (reference sequence). The CDR3 sequence is 15 residues long. V shed 1 base and J 7 bases; nucleotides not matched to a gene: 7. DNA for the CDR3: TGTGCCAGTAGTATAGGGACAGGCCGGAGCCAGCCCCAGCATTTT. As protein: CASSIGTGRSQPQHF.

The chain combines TRBV6-2 or TRBV6-3 with TRBJ2-2; D is perhaps TRBD1 (6 bases). Trimming took 4 bases from V and 4 from J, leaving 13 bases between them. CDR1 is MNHEY, CDR2 SVGEGT, per germline. The CDR3 has 15 amino acids. The CDR3 spells CASSFRQGSTGELFF. CDR3 nucleotide sequence: TGTGCCAGCAGTTTTAGGCAGGGGAGCACCGGGGAGCTGTTTTTT.

This chain connects TRBV7-2 to TRBJ2-2; tentative D call: TRBD1 (6 bases). The ends were cut back, 3 bases at V and 6 bases at J, with 14 bases in the middle. This CDR3 has 15 amino acids. Per the germline V gene, CDR1 is SGHTA and CDR2 is FQGNSA. DNA of the CDR3: TGTGCCAGCAGCTTCCTACAGGGTAGCGCCGGGGAGCTGTTTTTT. Protein: CASSFLQGSAGELFF.

The genes are TRBV28 and TRBJ1-1, with D maybe TRBD1 (6 bases). CDR1 and CDR2 from the germline V gene are MDHEN and SYDVKM. The V end lost 7 bases, the J end lost 9 bases, and 12 bases lay between the germline ends. This CDR3 region has 11 residues. The CDR3 DNA reads as TGTGCCAGCACTATAGGACAGAAAGCTTTCTTT. This sequence encodes CASTIGQKAFF.

This rearrangement joins TRBV11-2 to TRBJ1-5; 8 bases map to TRBD1. Trimming took 6 bases from V and 2 from J; bases not matched to a gene: 6. Germline-derived CDR1 and CDR2 are SGHAT and FQNNGV. The CDR3 has 15 amino acids. The CDR3 nucleotides are TGTGCCAGCAGTTTCGGACAGGGAGGCAATCAGCCCCAGCATTTT. It yields the protein CASSFGQGGNQPQHF.

The rearrangement uses TRBV25-1 and TRBJ2-7; 12 nucleotides align to TRBD2. CDR3 length equals 15 residues. Germline CDR1 and CDR2: MGHDK and SYGVNS. The CDR3 spells CASTSSSGRAYGQYV. Here the CDR3 DNA reads TGTGCCAGCACCTCATCTAGCGGGAGGGCCTACGGGCAGTACGTC.

V gene TRBV6-1 combines with J gene TRBJ1-6; 7 nucleotides align to TRBD1. CDR1 is MNHNS, CDR2 SASEGT, per germline. This CDR3 spans 17 amino acids. V trimming: 0 bases; J trimming: 10 bases; junction bases outside the gene matches: 12. This CDR3 is CASSEAVPGQLPSPLHF. The CDR3 bases are TGTGCCAGCAGTGAAGCAGTCCCGGGACAGCTACCGTCACCCCTCCACTTT.

The V and J genes are TRBV11-2 and TRBJ1-5, with 7 bases matching TRBD1. Germline V CDR1 and CDR2: SGHAT, FQNNGV. The CDR3 has 16 amino acids. The trim removed 5 bases at V and 0 bases at J, leaving 7 bases unmatched. The CDR3 protein is CASSPGTAVSNQPQHF. As DNA, the CDR3 is TGTGCCAGCAGCCCAGGGACAGCGGTTAGCAATCAGCCCCAGCATTTT.

The CDR3 protein is CASSVGSSGGATDTQYF. CDR3 in DNA: TGTGCCAGCAGCGTAGGCTCTAGCGGGGGGGCAACAGATACGCAGTATTTT. The V call is TRBV9, the J call TRBJ2-3, with 12 bases fitting TRBD2. CDR1 SGDLS and CDR2 YYNGEE come from the germline V gene. CDR3 size: 17 residues. V lost 0 bases, J lost 3 bases, and 5 bases stayed unmatched.

CDR3 DNA: TGTGCCAGCAGTTTATCCAACAGGGGCAGGGAGACCCAGTACTTC. Translated, it gives CASSLSNRGRETQYF. This chain uses TRBV28 with TRBJ2-5; TRBD1 agrees at 7 bases. The germline CDR1 and CDR2 sequences are MDHEN and SYDVKM. The ends lost 1 base at V and 5 bases at J; junction bases unmatched: 7. The CDR3 is made up of 15 amino acids.

The chain joins TRBV3-1 (or the pseudogene TRBV3-2) to TRBJ1-1; 8 bases align to TRBD1. The junction had 3 bases not matched to a gene; V was cut back by 6 bases and J by 0 bases. CDR1 is LGHDT, CDR2 YNNKEL, per germline (reference sequence). This CDR3 has 14 amino acids. The CDR3: CASRLGQVNTEAFF. CDR3 coding DNA: TGTGCCAGCAGACTGGGACAGGTGAACACTGAAGCTTTCTTT.

The V call is TRBV5-6, the J call TRBJ2-3; D is undetermined. Germline CDR1 and CDR2: SGHDT and YYEEEE. CDR3 length: 15 amino acids. V lost 0 bases and J lost 3, with 11 bases in between. The CDR3 coding sequence is TGTGCCAGCAGCTTGGTAGAGATGTGGACAGATACGCAGTATTTT. Translated: CASSLVEMWTDTQYF.

This chain joins TRBV5-1 and TRBJ2-3; weak D call: TRBD1 (7 bases). The CDR3 totals 14 residues. Germline V lookup: CDR1 SGHRS, CDR2 YFSETQ. Trimming shortened V by 3 bases and J by 5 bases, and 13 bases separated the two germline ends. For the CDR3, the DNA is TGCGCCAGCAGCTCCGGGACAGCGGGAGATACGCAGTATTTT. Its translation is CASSSGTAGDTQYF.

This chain links TRBV2 with TRBJ2-5; the match to TRBD2 covers 7 bases. V dropped 7 bases and J dropped 1; count of bases not matched to a gene: 6. The CDR3 has 14 amino acids. CDR1 is SNHLY, CDR2 FYNNEI, per germline. Here the CDR3 reads CASTRGGTQETQYF. The CDR3 coding sequence is TGTGCCAGCACCCGGGGAGGGACCCAAGAGACCCAGTACTTC.

This rearrangement joins TRBV18 to TRBJ2-7; 12 bases align to TRBD2. CDR1 KGHSH and CDR2 LQKENI come from the germline V gene. The ends lost 2 bases at V and 7 bases at J; junction bases unmatched: 9. The CDR3 totals 16 residues. The CDR3 sequence is CASSPNGLAGSGEQYF. The CDR3 DNA reads TGTGCCAGCTCACCAAATGGACTAGCGGGGAGCGGGGAGCAGTACTTC.

V usage is TRBV28 and J usage is TRBJ2-3, with TRBD2 identical over 10 bases. This CDR3 comprises 15 residues. V shed 4 bases, J shed 1 base, and the junction held 2 bases outside the gene matches. Germline lookup yields CDR1 MDHEN and CDR2 SYDVKM. This CDR3 is CASSSSGSGTDTQYF. CDR3 DNA: TGTGCCAGCAGTTCTAGCGGGAGCGGCACAGATACGCAGTATTTT.

The rearrangement uses TRBV4-2 and TRBJ2-1; TRBD2 matches at 10 bases. The V segment lost 7 bases and the J segment 6 bases; nucleotides outside the gene matches: 9. This CDR3 spans 15 amino acids. Germline CDR1 is LGHNA and CDR2 is YNFKEQ. The CDR3: CASTLTSGQVNEQFF. In DNA form, the CDR3 reads TGTGCCAGCACCTTGACTAGCGGGCAGGTCAATGAGCAGTTCTTC.

V usage is TRBV3-1 (or the pseudogene TRBV3-2) and J usage is TRBJ2-2; 9 bases map to TRBD2. Germline CDR1 is LGHDT and CDR2 is YNNKEL (reference sequence). The CDR3 is 17 amino acids. Trimming removed 2 bases from V and 4 bases from J; junction bases left unmatched: 8. The chain's CDR3 is CASSQPGLAGTTGELFF. The CDR3 DNA reads TGTGCCAGCAGCCAACCCGGGCTAGCGGGAACCACCGGGGAGCTGTTTTTT.

This chain joins TRBV24-1 and TRBJ2-1; 9 nucleotides line up with TRBD2. Per the germline V gene, CDR1 is KGHDR and CDR2 is SFDVKD. V gave up 9 bases and J gave up 6 bases; unmatched junction bases: 8. This CDR3 is 14 amino acids long. The CDR3 DNA reads as TGTGCCACCGGTGCGGGAGGGCCGGGCAATGAGCAGTTCTTC. Protein: CATGAGGPGNEQFF.

The CDR3 bases are TGTGCTAGTGGTTTGGTGTTAGCGGGGATCAATGAGCAGTTCTTC. Its protein is CASGLVLAGINEQFF. The rearrangement links TRBV12-5 to TRBJ2-1; 8 positions agree with TRBD2. This CDR3 has 15 amino acids. J gave up 6 bases and V 0 bases, and 4 bases lay outside the gene matches. CDR1 LGHNT and CDR2 FRNRAP come from the germline V gene.

CDR3 sequence reads: CASSSRAGGLSEQYF. CDR3 nucleotide sequence: TGTGCCAGCAGCTCAAGAGCGGGGGGGCTCTCCGAGCAGTACTTC. The chain carries TRBV7-6 and TRBJ2-7; TRBD2 agrees at 10 bases. The CDR3 consists of 15 residues. V was clipped by 4 bases and J by 6 bases; unmatched bases: 9. Germline values: CDR1 SGHVS, CDR2 FNYEAQ.

The genes are TRBV25-1 and TRBJ1-2, with D unresolved. Between the trimmed V and J ends, which lost 3 bases and 0 bases, there was a span of 8 bases. This CDR3 is 14 amino acids long. Germline lookup yields CDR1 MGHDK and CDR2 SYGVNS. The DNA for the CDR3 is TGTGCCAGCAGTGACCCAGTTACTAACTATGGCTACACCTTC. This translates into CASSDPVTNYGYTF.